This T cell receptor beta chain is from a study of blood T cells in healthy people across ages. A J-beta primer mix and a sample-barcoded 5' primer were used in a second PCR of roughly 6 to 11 cycles. TCRdb re-derived calls from the 5' RACE reads in MiXCR, one entry per CDR3 protein. The sample includes about 800,000 distinct CDR3 sequences, 20% to 25% of them seen just once. The CDR3 length is 13 residues. The germline V and J ends were trimmed by 1 base and 1 base, with 6 bases remaining between them. In germline, CDR1 is SQVTM, CDR2 ANQGSEA. This same sample was also part of a study on T cells of mothers and their children. Per that paper: Each mother yielded more than 9 million TCR beta CDR3 reads. Each child yielded about 3 million reads. Relative to unrelated pairs, biologically related mother-child dyads exhibited marginally greater, non-significant overlap.

Material: blood. This clonotype was sampled from a boy aged 5-17 years in good health. The V gene is TRBV29-1, the J gene TRBJ2-3; no clear D. This CDR3 reads CSVEVPGTDTQYF. The CDR3 coding sequence is TGCAGCGTTGAAGTTCCGGGCACAGATACGCAGTATTTT.